A selection of T cell receptor beta chains follows, all from one sample in a study of T-cell memory formation after mild COVID-19. TCRdb reprocessed the 5' RACE reads with MiXCR, giving one entry per CDR3 protein. The sample contains 310,000 or so distinct CDR3 sequences, 15% of which appear only once. Source material: PBMCs or a T cell subset sorted from them (not recorded which). These receptor sequences come from a man younger than 30 who had mild COVID-19 (a few samples of this study predate the infection). Cell type and time point are not known. CDR3s include the opening cysteine and the closing phenylalanine or tryptophan. The D gene is left open where the match is weak. Clone size is stated in some rows and not others, as once, few, many or a class when expanded.

CDR3 DNA | CDR3 protein | clone size | D gene | V gene | CDR3 length | J gene
TGTGCCAGCAGCACCCGACAGGGCTCTGAAGCTTTCTTT | CASSTRQGSEAFF | NA | TRBD1 | TRBV11-2 | 13 | TRBJ1-1
TGCGCCAGCAGCCTAACTGGATCCGGGACGGCAGATACGCAGTATTTT | CASSLTGSGTADTQYF | NA | NA | TRBV5-1 | 16 | TRBJ2-3
TGTGCCAGCAGCCAGACAGTCGACCTTAACTATGGCTACACCTTC | CASSQTVDLNYGYTF | NA | NA | TRBV7-2 | 15 | TRBJ1-2
TGTGCCAGCAGTTTCTTCGAGAGGACAGATACGCAGTATTTT | CASSFFERTDTQYF | NA | NA | TRBV27 | 14 | TRBJ2-3
TGCAGCGTTGACCGGACCGTCTCTGGAAACACCATATATTTT | CSVDRTVSGNTIYF | few | NA | TRBV29-1 | 14 | TRBJ1-3
TGCGCCAGCTCACGGACTAGCGGGGGGCGAGGCACAGATACGCAGTATTTT | CASSRTSGGRGTDTQYF | few | TRBD2 | TRBV5-1 | 17 | TRBJ2-3
TGTGCCAGCAGCTTGTACAGGGGGCCTCCAGATACGCAGTATTTT | CASSLYRGPPDTQYF | many | TRBD1 | TRBV7-2 | 15 | TRBJ2-3
TGCGCCAGCAGCCAAGAAACAGGGGGAATCGGGGAGCTGTTTTTT | CASSQETGGIGELFF | NA | TRBD1 | TRBV4-3 | 15 | TRBJ2-2
TGTGCCAGCAGCCAAACCCCATCACTCGAGCAGTACTTC | CASSQTPSLEQYF | NA | NA | TRBV7-2 | 13 | TRBJ2-7
TGCAGTGCTAGAGATCGGCGGCGGACAGGGGCGGGGGAGACCCAGTACTTC | CSARDRRRTGAGETQYF | NA | TRBD1 | TRBV20-1 | 17 | TRBJ2-5
TGTGCCAGCAGACGACAGATGGGCTCAAGCTCCTACGAGCAGTACTTC | CASRRQMGSSSYEQYF | NA | NA | TRBV5-5 | 16 | TRBJ2-7
TGCGCCAGCAGCTCGCCAGTGGGACAGGGGGAAGAGACCCAGTACTTC | CASSSPVGQGEETQYF | NA | TRBD1 | TRBV5-1 | 16 | TRBJ2-5
TGCAGTGCTAGAGATATCAGTGACAATGAGCAGTTCTTC | CSARDISDNEQFF | NA | NA | TRBV20-1 | 13 | TRBJ2-1
TGCAGTGCTGGCCTGGGGACTACCCGAGAGACCCAGTACTTC | CSAGLGTTRETQYF | NA | TRBD2 | TRBV20-1 | 14 | TRBJ2-5
TGCGCCAGCAGCCTGGCAGGGGGCCTCCCAACTGAGCAGTTCTTC | CASSLAGGLPTEQFF | NA | TRBD1 | TRBV4-1 | 15 | TRBJ2-1
TGTGCCAGCAGCCCGGTCGGGACAGGGGGTCGAGATACGCAGTATTTT | CASSPVGTGGRDTQYF | many | TRBD1 | TRBV7-2 | 16 | TRBJ2-3
TGTGCCAGCAGCTACCGACAGGGGATCACAGATACGCAGTATTTT | CASSYRQGITDTQYF | NA | TRBD1 | TRBV7-2 | 15 | TRBJ2-3
TGTGCCAGCAGCATTTACAGGGGGCTCCGCAATGAGCAGTTCTTC | CASSIYRGLRNEQFF | few | TRBD1 | TRBV7-8 | 15 | TRBJ2-1
TGTGCCAGCAGCCAAAATGGCAGGGGACCTAAGGGCTACACCTTC | CASSQNGRGPKGYTF | few | NA | TRBV14 | 15 | TRBJ1-2
TGTGCCAGCAGCAGGAATGAGCAGTTCTTC | CASSRNEQFF | many | NA | TRBV7-9 | 10 | TRBJ2-1
TGTGCCAGCAGTTACTCAGCCGGGACTGGAAACACCATATATTTT | CASSYSAGTGNTIYF | NA | NA | TRBV6-5 | 15 | TRBJ1-3
TGTGCCAGCAGCTCCCATAAAGGGACCCAGTACTTC | CASSSHKGTQYF | few | NA | TRBV5-4 | 12 | TRBJ2-5
TGCGCCAGCAGCCCCCCTGTAGTGTGGGGATCATTTGAAAAACTGTTTTTT | CASSPPVVWGSFEKLFF | few | NA | TRBV4-1 | 17 | TRBJ1-4
TGCGCCAGCAGCCAAGATTCAGTTTCAACGCGCTCTGGGGCCAACGTCCTGACTTTC | CASSQDSVSTRSGANVLTF | many | NA | TRBV4-1 | 19 | TRBJ2-6
TGTGCCAGCAGGGGAACAGGGGCAGATACGCAGTATTTT | CASRGTGADTQYF | NA | TRBD1 | TRBV28 | 13 | TRBJ2-3
TGTGCCAGCAGCCAAGGGGAAGGGAAAGCTTTCTTT | CASSQGEGKAFF | NA | NA | TRBV3-1 | 12 | TRBJ1-1
TGTGCCAGCAGCTTAAATTCAAAGGAAGAGACCCAGTACTTC | CASSLNSKEETQYF | few | NA | TRBV11-2 | 14 | TRBJ2-5
TGTGCCAGCTCACCGAGGACTAGCGGGGGGGCAAATGAGCAGTTCTTC | CASSPRTSGGANEQFF | few | TRBD2 | TRBV18 | 16 | TRBJ2-1
TGTGCCAGCAGCTTCTGGACAGGGGGCTCGCCCCAGCATTTT | CASSFWTGGSPQHF | few | TRBD1 | TRBV5-6 | 14 | TRBJ1-5
TGTGCCAGCAGGTCGGACAGGGACACCGGGGAGCTGTTTTTT | CASRSDRDTGELFF | many | TRBD1 | TRBV12-3/TRBV12-4 | 14 | TRBJ2-2
TGCAGTGCTAGAGACCCAGCGGGAGCCAAAAACATTCAGTACTTC | CSARDPAGAKNIQYF | many | NA | TRBV20-1 | 15 | TRBJ2-4
TGTGCCACCGGGAGCCCCACTGGGGAGACCCAGTACTTC | CATGSPTGETQYF | NA | NA | TRBV24-1 | 13 | TRBJ2-5
TGCGCCAGCAGCGCGGGGGACGGCAGCTCCTACGAGCAGTACTTC | CASSAGDGSSYEQYF | NA | TRBD2 | TRBV5-1 | 15 | TRBJ2-7
TGTGCCAGCAGCCATTTTCCCGGTGGCTACACCTTC | CASSHFPGGYTF | many | NA | TRBV12-3/TRBV12-4 | 12 | TRBJ1-2
TGCGCCAGCAGCTTGGCGTTCACCCGTAGCACAGATACGCAGTATTTT | CASSLAFTRSTDTQYF | NA | NA | TRBV5-1 | 16 | TRBJ2-3
TGCAGTGCTAGAGGGACCCAGATACAGGGGAACACTGAAGCTTTCTTT | CSARGTQIQGNTEAFF | NA | NA | TRBV20-1 | 16 | TRBJ1-1
TGCGCCAGCAGGTCGGGAATCCAGGGGCTGCAAGGCTACACCTTC | CASRSGIQGLQGYTF | few | NA | TRBV5-1 | 15 | TRBJ1-2
TGCGCCAGCGGTGGGGGGAATGAGCAGTTCTTC | CASGGGNEQFF | few | NA | TRBV4-1 | 11 | TRBJ2-1
TGTGCCACCAGTGTCCCGTCGGGGGAGCTGTTTTTT | CATSVPSGELFF | few | NA | TRBV24-1 | 12 | TRBJ2-2
TGCAGTGCTGCCCGGGGGGGCTACGAGCAGTACTTC | CSAARGGYEQYF | NA | TRBD2 | TRBV20-1 | 12 | TRBJ2-7
TGTGCCAGCAGTGAAAGGGCGTGGAGGGAGACCCAGTACTTC | CASSERAWRETQYF | few | NA | TRBV6-1 | 14 | TRBJ2-5
TGTGCCAGCAGCCAAGCGACAGTGAACACTGAAGCTTTCTTT | CASSQATVNTEAFF | NA | NA | TRBV3-1 | 14 | TRBJ1-1
TGTGCCAGCAGCCAAGGGCGGGGGGGGAGCACAGATACGCAGTATTTT | CASSQGRGGSTDTQYF | many | TRBD2 | TRBV4-2 | 16 | TRBJ2-3
TGCGCCAGCAGCTTGTCCAGGGTTTGGGAGACCCAGTACTTC | CASSLSRVWETQYF | NA | NA | TRBV5-1 | 14 | TRBJ2-5
TGCGCCAGCAGCCCCGCGGCTCCAGATACGCAGTATTTT | CASSPAAPDTQYF | many | NA | TRBV5-1 | 13 | TRBJ2-3
TGCGCCAGCAGCCCCTGGCAGGCCCAGCCCCAGCATTTT | CASSPWQAQPQHF | NA | NA | TRBV4-1 | 13 | TRBJ1-5
TGTGCCAGCAGTGACCTCGGCTCCTACAATGAGCAGTTCTTC | CASSDLGSYNEQFF | few | NA | TRBV9 | 14 | TRBJ2-1
TGCGCCAGCGCGGCAGGCCAAGAGACCCAGTACTTC | CASAAGQETQYF | NA | NA | TRBV10-2 | 12 | TRBJ2-5
TGCGCCAGCAGCAAGGACAGGGGGCCTACTGAAGCTTTCTTT | CASSKDRGPTEAFF | few | TRBD1 | TRBV5-1 | 14 | TRBJ1-1
TGTGCCAGCAGTTACTCTTCGGGGGGCCACTACGAGCAGTACTTC | CASSYSSGGHYEQYF | NA | NA | TRBV6-2/TRBV6-3 | 15 | TRBJ2-7
TGTGCCAGCAGCTTAGGGGGGGCAGGAGGAGAAAAACTGTTTTTT | CASSLGGAGGEKLFF | NA | NA | TRBV7-9 | 15 | TRBJ1-4
TGCAGTGCTAGAAAGGACAGGGAATCACCCCTCCACTTT | CSARKDRESPLHF | NA | TRBD1 | TRBV20-1 | 13 | TRBJ1-6
TGCGCCAGCAGCTTTTCAGCCTCCTCCTACGAGCAGTACTTC | CASSFSASSYEQYF | NA | NA | TRBV5-1 | 14 | TRBJ2-7
TGTGCCAGCAGCTCAACTAGCGGGGCTCCCCAAGAGACCCAGTACTTC | CASSSTSGAPQETQYF | NA | TRBD2 | TRBV12-3/TRBV12-4 | 16 | TRBJ2-5
TGCGCCAGCAGCCAGGATACCGGGACAGGGGACTACAATGAGCAGTTCTTC | CASSQDTGTGDYNEQFF | NA | TRBD1 | TRBV4-3 | 17 | TRBJ2-1